This TCR beta chain was profiled in a study of T-cell reconstitution after alpha-beta-depleted transplantation in children. Whole-study findings and limits: Reportedly, only several hundred clones from non-depleted graft cells drove alpha-beta T-cell counts at about two months. T-cell numbers and diversity one year post-transplant derived largely from freshly generated T cells. Surviving recipient T cells and thymic progenitors produced the high day-60 TCRbeta diversity seen in some patients.

The CDR3 covers 14 residues. Unmatched junction bases numbered 9, after V lost 7 bases and J lost 6 bases. CDR1 is MNHNS and CDR2 is SASEGT in the germline V gene. This clonotype was recorded a few times. The antigen is not known. Unique molecular identifiers tagged the TCRbeta library. Via MiXCR, TCRdb re-called the PCR reads, giving one row per CDR3 protein. The sample comprises 300,000 or so distinct CDR3 sequences, 23% of which are singletons, and approximately 11% rests with the top ten. The chain couples TRBV6-1 to TRBJ2-5, with TRBD1 matching over 9 bases. The source of this sequence is a male patient between 10 and 17 years old who had a stem cell transplant for acute lymphoblastic leukemia, so the T cells may come from the graft donor. The sample consisted of PBMCs, mostly from graft donor cells, taken 180 days after TCRalphabeta/CD19-depleted stem cell transplant. Here the CDR3 reads CASTRGQGGQTQYF. The CDR3 coding sequence is TGTGCCAGCACCAGGGGACAGGGTGGACAGACCCAGTACTTC.